The 20 T cell receptor delta chains listed next were all sequenced from one sample in a study of gamma-delta chains in newborns, infants, children. TCRdb applied CATT to the reads for clone calling. The sample carries about 3,400 delta-chain clones, 0.25% to 0.3% recorded once. Input material: blood. Source of these receptors: a child who was a newborn, infant or young child, either healthy, febrile or measles-vaccinated (not recorded which).

This clone was seen a handful of times. A much more abundant neighbour one base away suggests this may be a read error. This sample also contains other DNA sequences that code for the same CDR3. The V gene is TRDV2, the J gene TRDJ1; TRDD3 aligns across 11 bases. The CDR3 runs to 16 residues. CDR1 GEAIGNYY and CDR2 EKD come from the germline V gene. CDR3 sequence reads: CACEELGDKISDKLIF. The CDR3 region has the DNA TGTGCCTGTGAAGAACTGGGGGATAAGATAAGCGATAAACTAATCTTT.

Worth noting for this clone: TCRdb's protein, taken from a much larger clone, differs from this DNA's translation at residue 3, likely owing to a read error; the protein displayed comes from the DNA. The chain couples TRDV2 to TRDJ1, with 9 positions matching TRDD3. The CDR3 contains 17 residues. CDR1 GEAIGNYY and CDR2 EKD come from the germline V gene. The CDR3 DNA sequence: TGTGCCTTTGACACCGTTAGGGGATACGAGTACACCGATAAACTCATCTTT. Translation gives CAFDTVRGYEYTDKLIF.

This clone was found a few times. TCRdb has a much larger clone's protein, which differs at residue 5 from the translation of this DNA, likely because of a read error; what is shown is the protein translated from the DNA. This chain links TRDV2 with TRDJ3; 11 bases match TRDD3. Germline lookup yields CDR1 GEAIGNYY and CDR2 EKD. With V trimmed by 1 base and J by 5 bases, 9 bases remained unmatched. This CDR3 contains 19 residues. The CDR3 region is CACDTVLGDISRDTRQMFF. The CDR3 nucleotides are TGTGCCTGTGACACGGTACTGGGGGATATTTCCCGGGACACCCGACAGATGTTTTTC.

This clone has more than one count but fewer than ten. The protein given by TCRdb reflects a much larger clone and differs at residue 14 from this DNA's translation, likely from a read error; the protein shown is the DNA's translation. The rearrangement links TRDV2 to TRDJ3; 7 bases match TRDD3. Germline V lookup: CDR1 GEAIGNYY, CDR2 EKD. The CDR3 is made up of 17 amino acids. CDR3 residues: CACDVLGSSWDTRRMFF. CDR3 bases: TGTGCCTGTGACGTACTGGGGAGCTCCTGGGACACCCGACGGATGTTTTTC.

This clone was observed a few times. The protein TCRdb lists belongs to a much larger clone and differs from this DNA's translation at residue 11, which points to a read error; the protein shown is made from the DNA. The V and J genes are TRDV2 and TRDJ3, with 13 bases lining up with TRDD3. V was clipped by 0 bases and J by 0 bases; unmatched bases: 4. CDR1 is GEAIGNYY and CDR2 is EKD in the germline V gene. The CDR3 loop spans 20 amino acids. CDR3 in DNA: TGTGCCTGTGACACCTACTGGGGGATACGGTGCTCCTGGGACACCCGACAGATGTTTTTC. Protein: CACDTYWGIRCSWDTRQMFF.

This clone occurred a few times. The protein in TCRdb stems from a much larger clone and differs at residue 15 from this DNA's translation, likely a read error; here the protein is translated from the DNA. The chain carries TRDV2 and TRDJ3; 11 nucleotides match TRDD3. The CDR3 has 18 amino acids. Germline V gives CDR1 GEAIGNYY, CDR2 EKD. CDR3 bases: TGTGCCTGTGACACTGGGGGATACGGCTCCTGGGACACCCGACGGATGTTTTTC. This sequence encodes CACDTGGYGSWDTRRMFF.

This clone was detected only a few times. TCRdb's protein, taken from a much larger clone, differs from this DNA's translation at residue 6, likely owing to a read error; the protein displayed comes from the DNA. V usage is TRDV2 and J usage is TRDJ3; 13 bases agree with TRDD3. V lost 0 bases and J lost 0; bases outside the gene matches: 7. The CDR3 extends over 21 amino acids. Germline-derived CDR1 and CDR2 are GEAIGNYY and EKD. CDR3 bases: TGTGCCTGTGACACCGCCTACTGGGGGATACGCCCCTCCTGGGACACCCGACAGATGTTTTTC. Translating it yields CACDTAYWGIRPSWDTRQMFF.

As concerns this clone: This likely came from a read error, as a far larger clone is one base away. Different DNA sequences within this sample yield the same CDR3. The J gene is TRDJ3, the V gene TRDV2; TRDD3 aligns across 12 bases. Germline CDR1 is GEAIGNYY and CDR2 is EKD. This CDR3 contains 17 residues. The CDR3 here is CACDILGDTWDTRQMFF. As DNA, the CDR3 is TGTGCCTGTGACATACTGGGGGATACCTGGGACACCCGGCAGATGTTTTTC.

This clone was observed a few times. This DNA translates differently at residue 4 from the TCRdb protein, which is that of a much larger clone; a read error is likely, and the protein shown is the DNA's own translation. The chain recombines TRDV2 with TRDJ1; 9 bases align to TRDD3. J gave up 1 base and V 5 bases, and 10 bases lay outside the gene matches. In germline, CDR1 is GEAIGNYY, CDR2 EKD. This CDR3 spans 16 amino acids. CDR3 bases: TGTGCCTGTGGCGTACTGGGGGACCAATCCACCGATAAACTCATCTTT. It translates to CACGVLGDQSTDKLIF.

Concerning this clone: This is likely an artifact of a read error, given a far larger clone one base away. Other nucleotide sequences in the sample specify the same CDR3. The rearrangement links TRDV2 to TRDJ2; possible D gene TRDD3, 6 bases. V was pared by 3 bases and J by 4 bases, with 14 bases between. Germline-derived CDR1 and CDR2 are GEAIGNYY and EKD. The CDR3 extends over 15 amino acids. The CDR3 region is CACDPLGDRTAQLFF. The CDR3 coding sequence is TGTGCCTGTGACCCACTGGGAGATAGGACAGCACAACTCTTCTTT.

This clone was observed a few times. A far larger clone differs by one base, so this is likely a read error. The sample holds other DNA sequences that translate to the same CDR3. The V gene is TRDV2, the J gene TRDJ1; 13 bases are a match to TRDD3. Per the germline V gene, CDR1 is GEAIGNYY and CDR2 is EKD. The CDR3 totals 16 residues. CDR3 amino acids: CACDVLGDTYTDKLIF. The CDR3 DNA sequence: TGTGCCTGTGACGTACTGGGGGATACGTACACCGATAAGCTCATCTTT.

As for this clone: TCRdb's listed protein matches a much larger clone and diverges from this DNA's translation at residue 3, likely through a read error; the protein shown comes from the DNA. J is TRDJ1 and V is TRDV2, with 11 bases that match TRDD3. In germline, CDR1 is GEAIGNYY, CDR2 EKD. The CDR3 length is 18 residues. CDR3 residues: CARDAGVHYWGITDKLIF. The CDR3 DNA reads TGTGCCCGTGACGCCGGGGTACATTACTGGGGGATAACCGATAAACTCATCTTT.

This clone has a handful of counts. Since a far larger clone is one base different, this is likely a read error. The sample carries other DNA sequences with the same CDR3. The rearrangement links TRDV2 to TRDJ3; possible D gene TRDD3, 5 bases. CDR1 is GEAIGNYY, CDR2 EKD, per germline. CDR3 length: 19 residues. The CDR3 sequence is CACDPPRGVSSWDTRQMFF. The CDR3 coding sequence is TGTGCCTGTGACCCTCCCCGGGGGGTGAGCTCCTGGGACACCCGACAGATGTTCTTC.

This clone was seen a few times. This likely reflects a read error, since a far larger clone is one base away. The V gene is TRDV2, the J gene TRDJ3; 12 bases match TRDD3. In germline, CDR1 is GEAIGNYY, CDR2 EKD. The CDR3 covers 18 residues. V shed 3 bases and J 0 bases; nucleotides not matched to a gene: 2. The CDR3 loop reads CACDAGGYGSWDTRQMFF. Here the CDR3 DNA reads TGTGCCTGTGACGCTGGGGGATACGGCTCCTGGGACACCCGACAGATGTTTTTC.

Concerning this clone: The protein given by TCRdb reflects a much larger clone and differs at residue 16 from this DNA's translation, likely from a read error; the protein shown is the DNA's translation. The chain carries TRDV1 and TRDJ2; 12 nucleotides match TRDD3. CDR3 length: 19 amino acids. Germline assignment: CDR1 TSWWSYY and CDR2 QGS. CDR3 coding DNA: TGTGCTCTTGGGGAAGTGAAATTTCCTGGGGGATACGCGACAGCACGACTCTTCTTT. Its protein is CALGEVKFPGGYATARLFF.

This clone was counted between two and nine times. One base separates it from a far larger clone, so it is likely a read error. Within the sample, other DNA sequences also encode this same CDR3. The chain is built from TRDV2 and TRDJ2; TRDD3 agrees at 8 bases. The CDR3 is 18 residues long. Per germline, CDR1 GEAIGNYY and CDR2 EKD. In DNA form, the CDR3 reads TGTGCCTGTGACACCGTACTGGGGGGCCTAGCTTTGACAGCACAACTCTTCTTC. It translates to CACDTVLGGLALTAQLFF.

This clone was seen only a few times. This likely traces to a read error, being one base from a far larger clone. The sample contains more than one DNA sequence encoding this CDR3. The V and J genes are TRDV2 and TRDJ2; TRDD3 matches at 7 bases. The V gene end was trimmed by 4 bases and the J gene end by 4 bases; junction bases not matched to a gene: 8. CDR1 is GEAIGNYY, CDR2 EKD, per germline. The CDR3 contains 15 residues. As DNA, the CDR3 is TGTGCCTGTGATGTATTGGGGGACCCGACAGCACAACTCTTCTTT. It codes for CACDVLGDPTAQLFF.

Of note for this clone: This DNA's translation differs at residue 10 from TCRdb's protein, which comes from a much larger clone; a read error is likely, and the protein shown is translated from the DNA. The chain couples TRDV2 to TRDJ2; 10 bases are shared with TRDD3. Germline V gene sequence: CDR1 GEAIGNYY, CDR2 EKD. This CDR3 has 17 amino acids. V lost 0 bases to trimming and J lost 0 bases; unmatched junction nucleotides: 3. The CDR3 region is CACDTLLGDALTAQLFF. The DNA for the CDR3 is TGTGCCTGTGACACCTTACTGGGGGATGCTTTGACAGCACAACTCTTCTTT.

As concerns this clone: The protein held in TCRdb is that of a much larger clone and does not match this DNA's translation at residue 14, likely because of a read error; the protein shown is translated from the DNA. The chain combines TRDV2 with TRDJ3; 11 bases align to TRDD3. The germline gives CDR1 GEAIGNYY, CDR2 EKD. The length of the CDR3 is 20 residues. The CDR3 loop reads CACDTLRTGGYPWGTRQMFF. Here the CDR3 DNA reads TGTGCCTGTGACACCTTGAGAACTGGGGGATATCCCTGGGGCACCCGACAGATGTTTTTC.

Sample share makes this clone large. Other DNA sequences in the sample encode the same CDR3. V and J are TRDV2 and TRDJ3; 11 bases are shared with TRDD3. J lost 2 bases, V lost 2 bases, and 4 bases had no gene match. CDR1 and CDR2 from the germline V gene are GEAIGNYY and EKD. The CDR3 spans 18 residues. The chain's CDR3 is CACDNVGGYAWDTRQMFF. CDR3 coding DNA: TGTGCCTGTGACAACGTTGGGGGATACGCCTGGGACACCCGACAGATGTTTTTC.